This is a list of T cell receptor beta chains from one sample in a study of T cell responses to AZD1222 COVID-19 vaccine. The assay was immunoSEQ multiplex PCR, and TCRdb's table has in-frame clones only and misses some. The sample records approximately 200,000 clones, 75% to 90% being singletons. The material sequenced was peripheral blood, taken on day 0 of MenACWY control vaccination. These receptors all stem from an adult in good health. The CDR3 runs from the conserved cysteine through the conserved F or W. The order of the fields is J gene, clone size, V gene, D gene, CDR3 protein, CDR3 DNA. A D gene is named only where the DNA matches it firmly. Clone size is given for some rows only: seen once, a few or many times, or a class if the clone is expanded.

J gene: TRBJ2-6; clone size: NA; V gene: TRBV6-2/TRBV6-3; D gene: NA; CDR3 protein: CASSYRDSGANVLTF; CDR3 DNA: TGTGCCAGCAGTTATAGGGACTCTGGGGCCAACGTCCTGACTTTC
J gene: TRBJ1-1; clone size: NA; V gene: TRBV28; D gene: NA; CDR3 protein: CASSLSLLNTEAFF; CDR3 DNA: TGTGCCAGCAGTCTAAGCCTTTTGAACACTGAAGCTTTCTTT
J gene: TRBJ1-6; clone size: NA; V gene: TRBV28; D gene: TRBD1; CDR3 protein: CASSSSSEGARNSPLHF; CDR3 DNA: TGTGCCAGCAGTTCCTCGTCCGAGGGGGCGAGGAATTCACCCCTCCACTTT
J gene: TRBJ2-7; clone size: NA; V gene: TRBV28; D gene: NA; CDR3 protein: CASSLEVAVIYEQYF; CDR3 DNA: TGTGCCAGCAGTTTGGAGGTGGCAGTTATCTACGAGCAGTACTTC
J gene: TRBJ1-1; clone size: NA; V gene: TRBV9; D gene: NA; CDR3 protein: CASSVSANTEAFF; CDR3 DNA: TGTGCCAGCAGCGTGTCAGCGAACACTGAAGCTTTCTTT
J gene: TRBJ2-5; clone size: NA; V gene: TRBV19; D gene: NA; CDR3 protein: CATGRGETQYF; CDR3 DNA: TGTGCCACTGGACGGGGAGAGACCCAGTACTTC
J gene: TRBJ1-5; clone size: NA; V gene: TRBV7-9; D gene: NA; CDR3 protein: CASSLAGGDQPQHF; CDR3 DNA: TGTGCCAGCAGCTTAGCCGGGGGCGACCAGCCCCAGCATTTT
J gene: TRBJ1-2; clone size: NA; V gene: TRBV6-5; D gene: NA; CDR3 protein: CASGGTGTDYGYTF; CDR3 DNA: TGTGCCAGCGGGGGTACGGGGACCGACTATGGCTACACCTTC
J gene: TRBJ2-1; clone size: NA; V gene: TRBV21-1; D gene: NA; CDR3 protein: CASSKHYWTSGRSSYNEQFF; CDR3 DNA: TGTGCCAGCAGCAAACACTACTGGACTAGCGGAAGAAGCTCCTACAATGAGCAGTTCTTC
J gene: TRBJ2-5; clone size: few; V gene: TRBV5-4; D gene: NA; CDR3 protein: CASSLRGLLNQETQYF; CDR3 DNA: TGTGCCAGCAGCTTGAGGGGCTTATTAAACCAAGAGACCCAGTACTTC
J gene: TRBJ1-1; clone size: NA; V gene: TRBV19; D gene: NA; CDR3 protein: CASSIIVSTEAFF; CDR3 DNA: TGTGCCAGTAGTATCATAGTTTCCACTGAAGCTTTCTTT